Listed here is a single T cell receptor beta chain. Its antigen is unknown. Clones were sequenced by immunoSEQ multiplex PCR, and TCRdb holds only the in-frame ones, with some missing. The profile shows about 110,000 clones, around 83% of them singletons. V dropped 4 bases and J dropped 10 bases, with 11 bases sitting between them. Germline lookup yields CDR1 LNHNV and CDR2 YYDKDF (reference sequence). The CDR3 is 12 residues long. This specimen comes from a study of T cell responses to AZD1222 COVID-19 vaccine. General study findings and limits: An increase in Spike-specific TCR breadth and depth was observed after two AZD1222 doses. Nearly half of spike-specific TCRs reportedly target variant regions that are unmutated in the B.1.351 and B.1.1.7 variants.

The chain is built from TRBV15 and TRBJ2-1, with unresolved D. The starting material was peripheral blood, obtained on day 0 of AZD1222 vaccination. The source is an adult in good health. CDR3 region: CATSTSFSEQFF. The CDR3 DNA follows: TGTGCCACCAGCACGAGTTTCAGCGAGCAGTTCTTC.